What follows are 3 T cell receptor beta chains derived from one specimen sequenced in a study of response to subunit inactivated influenza vaccine (dated by TCRdb to 2016 to 2019). Library creation used RT-PCR. TCRdb lists the instrument as Illumina HiSeq 2500. TCRdb's own reprocessing of the public reads used fastp at Q25 and MiXCR and kept productive beta chains. Every entry covers one CDR3 protein and lists the most common genes and DNA from its rows. The sample table holds approximately 500,000 distinct CDR3 sequences, of which 20% to 25% were seen once. Together, the top ten hold 2.8% of the sample. These data also formed part of another study, on T cells expressing NK-cell markers. From that second study: TCR beta cDNA libraries were prepared using 5'RACE template switching, which introduced a universal primer site and unique molecular identifiers.

The sequenced sample was CD4+ T cells sorted from PBMCs, obtained approximately 13 days after vaccination. These receptors were obtained from a man aged 50-59 years who received an inactivated influenza vaccine. Donor details come from another sample of the same person, matched by shared clones.

A remark on this clonotype: One end of the junction fails to match germline, which may point to a read error. The V call is TRBV19, the J call TRBJ1-1; no reliable D call. The CDR3 length is 14 residues. Germline loops: CDR1 LNHDA, CDR2 SQIVND (reference sequence). The CDR3 sequence is CARSTRPENTEAFF. The DNA for the CDR3 is TGTGCCAGGAGTACGCGACCTGAGAACACTGAAGCTTTCTTT.

V is TRBV2 and J is TRBJ1-1, with 10 bases aligning to TRBD1. Germline CDR1 is SNHLY and CDR2 is FYNNEI. This CDR3 has 14 amino acids. Trimming at V came to 5 bases and at J to 7 bases, leaving 7 bases not matched to a gene. Written as DNA, the CDR3 is TGTGCCAGCAGTCCAAGGACAGGGGGTGTTGAAGCTTTCTTT. This encodes CASSPRTGGVEAFF.

The rearrangement joins TRBV7-6 to TRBJ2-1, with 7 bases identical to TRBD2. V shed 0 bases, J shed 4 bases, and the junction held 9 bases outside the gene matches. The germline gives CDR1 SGHVS, CDR2 FNYEAQ. There are 17 residues in the CDR3. The CDR3 DNA reads as TGTGCCAGCAGCTTAGCCCCTGGGGGGGGGATGTACAATGAGCAGTTCTTC. Its protein is CASSLAPGGGMYNEQFF.